Below, one T cell receptor beta chain is given with its context. The target antigen is unknown. The sample comes from a study of post-analysis software for immune sequencing data. Study at large: Patients with relapsing-remitting, secondary progressive and progressive-relapsing multiple sclerosis courses were all represented.

Study-level points and caveats: The study found TRBV5-6, TRBV5-1 and TRBV20-1 among about five TRBV segments more frequent in patients than controls. Batch-matched samples strongly co-clustered by F measure. Multiple sclerosis patients had significantly lower normalized Chao1 diversity than controls.

Tagging with unique molecular identifiers was a feature of the TCR beta cDNA libraries. Each sample of about 0.95 to 11 million input T cells yielded around 500,000 cDNA molecules, so each molecule approximated one T cell. TCRdb used MiXCR to reprocess the PCR reads, holding one entry per CDR3 protein. The table lists roughly 700,000 distinct CDR3 sequences, roughly 27% of them singletons. The CDR3 is 16 residues long. V shed 6 bases, J shed 7 bases, and the junction held 13 bases outside the gene matches. The specimen was blood. This clonotype was sampled from a girl aged 10 to 17 with multiple sclerosis. The chain is built from TRBV12-3 or TRBV12-4 and TRBJ2-1, with 9 bases identical to TRBD1. This CDR3 reads CASRPTTGGSGNEQFF. CDR3 in DNA: TGTGCCAGCAGACCTACGACAGGGGGATCGGGGAATGAGCAGTTCTTC.